Below, 7 T cell receptor beta chains from the same sample are listed, as sequenced in a study of T cell repertoires in cytomegalovirus infection. TCRdb processed the reads anew with MiXCR; each CDR3 protein has one entry. The repertoire has roughly 300,000 distinct CDR3 sequences, 8% to 10% of them found once; the top ten carry about 4.5%. Sequencing used PBMCs. The source of these receptors is a human donor in good health (CMV status not recorded). Some clones in this sample may be carry-over from other donors' samples.

The genes are TRBV4-2 and TRBJ1-2; D uncertain. V was shortened by 0 bases and J by 8 bases, with 13 bases between the two germline ends. The CDR3 totals 14 residues. The V gene's germline CDR1 is LGHNA and CDR2 YNFKEQ. CDR3 coding DNA: TGTGCCAGCAGCCAAGATCTGGTATTCGAAGGCTACACCTTC. It is translated as CASSQDLVFEGYTF.

This clonotype has ten or more counts. The rearrangement joins TRBV7-2 to TRBJ2-3, with TRBD2 identical over 15 bases. This CDR3 has 16 residues. Germline loops: CDR1 SGHTA, CDR2 FQGNSA. J gave up 3 bases and V 5 bases, and 3 bases lay outside the gene matches. The CDR3 DNA reads TGTGCCAGCAGCGGCGGACTAGCGGGAGGGACAGATACGCAGTATTTT. This gives the protein CASSGGLAGGTDTQYF.

The chain joins TRBV7-2 to TRBJ2-5, with 9 positions matching TRBD2. V lost 4 bases, J lost 2 bases, and 8 bases stayed unmatched. The length of the CDR3 is 16 residues. Germline assignment: CDR1 SGHTA and CDR2 FQGNSA. CDR3 in amino acids: CASSSISGLAQETQYF. The CDR3 DNA reads TGTGCCAGCAGCTCCATTTCGGGACTAGCTCAAGAGACCCAGTACTTC.

This clonotype came up many times. This chain links TRBV7-2 with TRBJ1-2; 10 positions match TRBD1. The V gene's germline CDR1 is SGHTA and CDR2 FQGNSA. V dropped 5 bases and J dropped 7; count of bases not matched to a gene: 10. This CDR3 region has 15 residues. Here the CDR3 reads CASSPRTGGGGGYTF. The CDR3 DNA reads TGTGCCAGCAGCCCCCGGACAGGGGGTGGGGGTGGCTACACCTTC. The full variable domain, in which reference TRBV7-2 and TRBJ1-2 provide the parts outside the CDR3, is GAGVSQSPSNKVTEKGKDVELRCDPISGHTALYWYRQSLGQGLEFLIYFQGNSAPDKSGLPSDRFSAERTGGSVSTLTIQRTQQEDSAVYLCASSPRTGGGGGYTFGSGTRLTVV.

This clonotype was counted at least ten times. This chain connects TRBV7-2 to TRBJ2-5; 16 bases line up with TRBD2. CDR1 SGHTA and CDR2 FQGNSA come from the germline V gene. V shed 4 bases and J 6 bases; nucleotides not matched to a gene: 8. The CDR3 length is 17 residues. The CDR3 DNA reads TGTGCCAGCAGCTCGGGACTAGCGGGAGGGCCGAGAAAGACCCAGTACTTC. As protein: CASSSGLAGGPRKTQYF.

V and J are TRBV7-6 and TRBJ2-5; D is unresolved. Per the germline V gene, CDR1 is SGHVS and CDR2 is FNYEAQ. The CDR3 length is 12 residues. The V and J ends lost 6 bases and 5 bases respectively, with 10 bases between them. Here the CDR3 reads CASRDEGETQYF. The DNA for the CDR3 is TGTGCCAGCAGGGACGAAGGGGAGACCCAGTACTTC.

CDR3 in DNA: TGTGCCAGCAGTTTAGTGGGCAGGGCGAGCTCCTACAATGAGCAGTTCTTC. Encoded protein: CASSLVGRASSYNEQFF. The chain has TRBV12-3 or TRBV12-4 and TRBJ2-1; TRBD1 is a possible D gene (5 bases). The CDR3 sequence is 17 residues long. The V gene lost 1 base and the J gene lost 0 bases, with 13 bases spanning the gap.